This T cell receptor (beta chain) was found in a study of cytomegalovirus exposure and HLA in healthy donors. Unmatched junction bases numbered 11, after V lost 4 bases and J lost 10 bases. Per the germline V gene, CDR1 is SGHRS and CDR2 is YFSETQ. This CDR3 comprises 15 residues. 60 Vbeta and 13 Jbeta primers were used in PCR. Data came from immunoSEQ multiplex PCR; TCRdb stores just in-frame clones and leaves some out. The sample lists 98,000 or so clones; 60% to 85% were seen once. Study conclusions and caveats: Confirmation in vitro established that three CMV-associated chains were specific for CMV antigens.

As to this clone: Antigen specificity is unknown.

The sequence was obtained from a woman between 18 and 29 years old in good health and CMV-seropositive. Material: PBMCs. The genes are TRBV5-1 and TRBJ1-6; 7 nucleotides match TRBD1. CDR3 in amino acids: CASSQETGVFSPLHF. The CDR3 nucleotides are TGCGCCAGCAGCCAAGAAACAGGGGTGTTCTCACCCCTCCACTTT. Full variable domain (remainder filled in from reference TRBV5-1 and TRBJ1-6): KAGVTQTPRYLIKTRGQQVTLSCSPISGHRSVSWYQQTPGQGLQFLFEYFSETQRNKGNFPGRFSGRQFSNSRSEMNVSTLELGDSALYLCASSQETGVFSPLHFGNGTRLTVT.